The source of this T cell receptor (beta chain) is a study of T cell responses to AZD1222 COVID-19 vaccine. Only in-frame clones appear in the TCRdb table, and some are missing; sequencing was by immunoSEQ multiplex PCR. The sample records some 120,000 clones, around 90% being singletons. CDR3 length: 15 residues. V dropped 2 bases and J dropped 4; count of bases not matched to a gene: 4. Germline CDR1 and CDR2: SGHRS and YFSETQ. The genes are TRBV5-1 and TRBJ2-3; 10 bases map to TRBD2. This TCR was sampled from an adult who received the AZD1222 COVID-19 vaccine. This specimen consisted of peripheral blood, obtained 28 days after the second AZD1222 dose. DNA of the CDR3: TGCGCCAGCAGCTTCCCTAGCGGGAGCGCAGATACGCAGTATTTT. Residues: CASSFPSGSADTQYF.